This T cell receptor (beta chain) was identified during a study of blood T cells in healthy people across ages. The CDR3 consists of 17 residues. Germline V gene lookup returns CDR1 SGHTA and CDR2 FQGTGA. For the second PCR, which ran for roughly 7 to 11 cycles, a sample-barcoded 5' primer and a J-beta primer mix were used. TCRdb processed the 5' RACE reads anew with MiXCR; each CDR3 protein has one entry. The sample records approximately 800,000 distinct CDR3 sequences, approximately 25% being singletons. This clonotype was observed a handful of times. The junction differs from germline at one of its ends, possibly a read error. This same sample was also part of a study on T cells of mothers and their children.

The chain couples TRBV7-3 to TRBJ2-1, with 10 bases aligning to TRBD2. The sequenced material came from blood. This clonotype was obtained from a boy between 10 and 17 years old in good health. The CDR3 here is CASSLSGGASSYNEQFF. The CDR3 DNA follows: TGTGCCAGCAGTTTAAGCGGGGGGGCCTCTTCCTACAATGAGCAGTTCTTC. Full variable domain (missing parts from reference TRBV7-3 and TRBJ2-1): GAGVSQTPSNKVTEKGKYVELRCDPISGHTALYWYRQSLGQGPEFLIYFQGTGAADDSGLPNDRFFAVRPEGSVSTLKIQRTERGDSAVYLCASSLSGGASSYNEQFFGPGTRLTVL.